This T cell receptor (beta chain) is drawn from a study of response to subunit inactivated influenza vaccine. Study observations and caveats: New T cells are recruited in small numbers by each seasonal influenza vaccination, according to the authors' suggestion.

The V gene lost 5 bases and the J gene lost 2 bases, with 16 bases spanning the gap. This CDR3 spans 16 amino acids. Germline CDR1 and CDR2: SGHVS and FNYEAQ. In TCRdb, the RT-PCR reads were re-called with MiXCR into one record per CDR3 protein. The sample yields about 520,000 distinct CDR3 sequences, 25% seen once. On this clonotype itself: Its antigen is as yet unknown.

The clonotype was recovered from a man between 45 and 60 years old who received an inactivated influenza vaccine. The rearrangement joins TRBV7-6 to TRBJ2-1; TRBD2 is a possible D gene (5 bases). Sequenced here: CD4+ T cells sorted from PBMCs, sampled more than 4 days after vaccination. The CDR3 nucleotides are TGTGCCAGCAGCCCCGCGTTGGTGACTACCTACAATGAGCAGTTCTTC. Its protein product is CASSPALVTTYNEQFF.